This record covers a single T cell receptor (beta chain). The CDR3 loop spans 11 amino acids. This entry belongs to a study of T cells expressing NK-cell markers. TCR beta libraries carry UMIs added by 5'RACE template switching. For each CDR3 protein, TCRdb gives one entry from its re-call of the 5' RACE reads, without DNA. The data show about half a million distinct CDR3 sequences, and the top ten clones hold under 1.5%. V is TRBV12-3 or TRBV12-4 and J is TRBJ2-1. This TCR was sampled from a woman between 50 and 59 years old in good health. Sequencing was done on a sample of blood T cells: a sorted CD56 or NKG2C T cell subset, CD4+ or CD8+ T cells, or bulk PBMC T cells (not recorded which). The CDR3 is CASSLSTEQFF.